This T cell receptor beta chain is drawn from a study of cytomegalovirus exposure and HLA in healthy donors. In its sample, this clone was seen once. Its specificity is unknown. Study-level points and caveats: Follow-up analysis seemed to connect common viral pathogens with several of the most significant clusters identified. The study had only CMV serostatus as immune exposure information.

The CDR3 has 13 residues. The V gene lost 8 bases and the J gene lost 0 bases, with 10 bases spanning the gap. Looked up from germline, CDR1 is LNHDA and CDR2 is SQIVND (reference sequence). PCR was performed using 60 Vbeta and 13 Jbeta primers. Method: immunoSEQ multiplex PCR; TCRdb's copy keeps in-frame clones and lacks some. The sample consists of about 190,000 clones, 60% to 85% of them appearing once. Sequenced sample: PBMCs. V usage is TRBV19 and J usage is TRBJ1-1; no firm D call. The clonotype originates from a woman between 18 and 30 years old in good health and CMV-seronegative. CDR3 sequence reads: CASLSYLNTEAFF. CDR3 bases: TGTGCCAGTTTGAGTTACTTGAACACTGAAGCTTTCTTT.